A single count supports the clone carrying this TCR beta chain. The antigen is undetermined. The entry originates in a study of identifying expanded T cells in peripheral blood. Germline V gives CDR1 SGHTA, CDR2 FQGNSA. Trimming removed 5 bases at V and 1 base at J, with 12 bases between. The CDR3 has 15 residues. Using immunoSEQ multiplex PCR, the repertoire was profiled, and TCRdb retains in-frame clones only, with some absent. In the table there are over 100,000 clones, around 90% of which are singletons. Overall study findings and caveats: Two-week clone count variance significantly increased as total template count grew. Technical replicates showed around 1.1 changed clones; two weeks roughly 18; four weeks 19.

No infections or other immune events were documented during collection. The TCR originated in a person aged 18 to 75 in good health. The sequenced sample consisted of blood. The chain couples TRBV7-2 to TRBJ2-4, with D unresolved. CDR3 in amino acids: CASSPSLYAKNIQYF. The CDR3 nucleotides are TGTGCCAGCAGCCCCAGTTTATACGCCAAAAACATTCAGTACTTC.